A single T cell receptor beta chain is shown here with its context. Its antigen is as yet unknown. The data were produced by immunoSEQ multiplex PCR, yet TCRdb's version contains in-frame clones alone and is incomplete. There are 200,000 or so clones in the sample; almost 95% occur only once, and roughly 8.4% lies in the top ten. The data were obtained in a study of T cell responses to AZD1222 COVID-19 vaccine. Regarding the study as a whole: Most donors were white British, females outnumbered males, and clonal diversity was possibly underestimated. Repertoires were obtained solely post-peak T cell response.

The receptor was derived from an adult in good health. Here the sequenced sample was peripheral blood, taken on day 0 of AZD1222 vaccination.

CDR3 amino acids: CASSLEASGRGTGELFF. CDR3 sequence (DNA): TGTGCCAGCAGCTTAGAGGCTAGCGGGAGAGGCACCGGGGAGCTGTTTTTT. The V call is TRBV7-6, the J call TRBJ2-2; 10 positions agree with TRBD2. Germline CDR1 reads SGHVS; CDR2 reads FNYEAQ. V shed 1 base, J shed 4 bases, and the junction held 6 bases outside the gene matches. The CDR3 loop spans 17 amino acids.